The 11 T cell receptor beta chains reported below all come from one sample, sequenced in a study of PD-1 blockade in classical Hodgkin lymphoma. Repertoires were generated with immunoSEQ multiplex PCR, while TCRdb's copy carries only in-frame clones and drops some. The sample shows fewer than 40,000 clones, 94% of them seen only once. Indicated time point: newly diagnosed, previously untreated cHL patient sample. Sequencing input: peripheral blood mononuclear cells (PBMCs). The receptor set was obtained from a human donor with classical Hodgkin lymphoma.

CDR3 residues: CASSFKINSLTYEQYF. The CDR3 DNA reads as TGTGCCAGCAGCTTCAAAATAAATAGTTTGACCTACGAGCAGTACTTC. The chain couples TRBV5-4 to TRBJ2-7; D unresolved. Germline CDR1 reads SGHNT; CDR2 reads YYREEE (reference sequence). The V and J ends lost 2 bases and 2 bases respectively, with 17 bases between them. The CDR3 runs to 16 residues. Supplemented by reference TRBV5-4 and TRBJ2-7, the full variable domain reads ETGVTQSPTHLIKTRGQQVTLRCSSQSGHNTVSWYQQALGQGPQFIFQYYREEENGRGNFPPRFSGLQFPNYSSELNVNALELDDSALYLCASSFKINSLTYEQYFGPGTRLTVT.

The gene calls are TRBV12-5 and TRBJ1-1; no clear D gene. CDR3 length: 11 residues. Germline CDR1 LGHNT, CDR2 FRNRAP. Trimming stripped 4 bases from V and 3 bases from J, with 3 bases between. The CDR3 DNA is TGTGCTAGTGGTTATTACACTGAAGCTTTCTTT. Translation gives CASGYYTEAFF.

The chain links TRBV5-1 to TRBJ1-2; D might be TRBD1 (6 bases). Germline-derived CDR1 and CDR2 are SGHRS and YFSETQ. V dropped 4 bases and J dropped 9 bases, with 16 bases sitting between them. The CDR3 runs 13 residues. The CDR3 DNA reads as TGCGCCAGCAGCCCTGAGGGGGAGAATCGCTACACCTTC. It yields the protein CASSPEGENRYTF.

This chain joins TRBV28 and TRBJ1-2; TRBD1 might be the D (6 bases). Germline V CDR1 and CDR2: MDHEN, SYDVKM. Trimming stripped 8 bases from V and 4 bases from J, with 20 bases between. The CDR3 sequence is 15 residues long. The CDR3 region is CASQVGGYDPYGYTF. The CDR3 region has the DNA TGTGCCAGCCAGGTGGGGGGCTACGATCCCTATGGCTACACCTTC.

This clone was found a few times. The chain has TRBV29-1 and TRBJ2-1, with 8 bases that match TRBD2. The V gene end was trimmed by 4 bases and the J gene end by 9 bases; junction bases not matched to a gene: 11. Germline CDR1 is SQVTM and CDR2 is ANQGSEA. This CDR3 has 14 residues. CDR3 sequence reads: CSVARTSKDSEQFF. CDR3 nucleotides: TGCAGCGTTGCCAGGACTAGCAAGGATAGTGAGCAGTTCTTC.

The chain uses TRBV6-5 and TRBJ2-3; 7 nucleotides align to TRBD2. The J segment lost 6 bases and the V segment lost 5 bases, leaving 11 bases of the junction unmatched. The CDR3 extends over 15 amino acids. Germline V gene data show CDR1 as MNHEY and CDR2 as SVGAGI. CDR3 protein: CASSPGLVEDDTQYF. DNA of the CDR3: TGTGCCAGCAGTCCCGGACTAGTGGAGGATGATACGCAGTATTTT.

A word on this clone: The same CDR3 can be traced to other DNA sequences in this sample. The rearrangement uses TRBV5-1 and TRBJ2-1; possible D gene TRBD2, 5 bases. CDR3 length equals 13 residues. The V gene lost 0 bases and the J gene lost 5 bases, with 6 bases spanning the gap. Germline assignment: CDR1 SGHRS and CDR2 YFSETQ. Here the CDR3 DNA reads TGCGCCAGCAGCTTGGCGGGAAACAATGAGCAGTTCTTC. It yields the protein CASSLAGNNEQFF.

The chain carries TRBV30 and TRBJ2-3, with 7 bases that match TRBD1. Trimming took 2 bases from V and 3 from J; bases not matched to a gene: 5. The CDR3 is 14 residues long. Germline loops: CDR1 GTSNPN, CDR2 SVGIG (reference sequence). In DNA, the CDR3 is TGTGCCTGGAGTCAGTCAGGGGGTACAGATACGCAGTATTTT. Translating it yields CAWSQSGGTDTQYF.

V gene TRBV5-1 combines with J gene TRBJ1-1; D possibly corresponds to TRBD1 (6 bases). Germline loops: CDR1 SGHRS, CDR2 YFSETQ. Trimming stripped 4 bases from V and 5 bases from J, with 18 bases between. The CDR3 extends over 15 amino acids. The CDR3 bases are TGCGCCAGCAGCCAACAGGGTGCGGCCGGGACTGAAGCTTTCTTT. Residues: CASSQQGAAGTEAFF.

In regard to this clone: One end of the junction does not line up with germline, which may come from a read error. This chain uses TRBV6-1 with TRBJ2-3, with D uncertain. CDR1 and CDR2 from the germline V gene are MNHNS and SASEGT. This CDR3 comprises 12 residues. The CDR3 region is CASSGPGDAQYF. The CDR3 nucleotides are TGTGCCAGCAGTGGCCCAGGAGATGCGCAGTATTTT.

The chain uses TRBV5-6 and TRBJ2-4, with 13 bases that match TRBD2. The germline V gene has CDR1 SGHDT and CDR2 YYEEEE. The V and J ends lost 2 bases and 3 bases, in that order; junction bases with no gene match: 8. The CDR3 runs to 18 residues. The CDR3 is CASSLGTSGILGKNIQYF. CDR3 nucleotide sequence: TGTGCCAGCAGCTTAGGGACTAGCGGGATTCTTGGCAAAAACATTCAGTACTTC. Full variable domain (missing parts from reference TRBV5-6 and TRBJ2-4): DAGVTQSPTHLIKTRGQQVTLRCSPKSGHDTVSWYQQALGQGPQFIFQYYEEEERQRGNFPDRFSGHQFPNYSSELNVNALLLGDSALYLCASSLGTSGILGKNIQYFGAGTRLSVL.